The 20 T cell receptor beta chains given below trace back to one sample, sequenced in a study of lymphopenia after photon versus proton radiotherapy. This table comes from immunoSEQ multiplex PCR, and its TCRdb copy is limited to in-frame clones, with some not included. The repertoire includes about 160,000 clones, roughly nine tenths of them detected once, and roughly 4.7% sits in the top ten. The sequenced sample was peripheral blood, obtained from a patient treated with photon-based radiotherapy. The receptors stem from a man aged 45 to 65 with gastric cancer.

This chain uses TRBV1 with TRBJ2-5; TRBD1 is the table's D call and was not checked against the DNA. TRBV1 is termed a pseudogene. This CDR3 comprises 21 residues. Here the CDR3 reads CTSSQGGQGLPSVIPGETQYF. The CDR3 nucleotides are TGCACCAGCAGCCAAGGGGGACAGGGGTTGCCTAGCGTTATACCAGGGGAGACCCAGTACTTC.

This chain uses TRBV5-6 with TRBJ2-7; D unclear. The CDR3 consists of 11 residues. CDR1 and CDR2 from the germline V gene are SGHDT and YYEEEE. The ends were cut back, 0 bases at V and 5 bases at J, with 3 bases in the middle. CDR3 sequence reads: CASSLEHEQYF. In DNA, the CDR3 is TGTGCCAGCAGCTTGGAACACGAGCAGTACTTC.

V and J are TRBV7-2 and TRBJ2-7; 7 bases map to TRBD1. Looked up from germline, CDR1 is SGHTA and CDR2 is FQGNSA. V lost 6 bases, J lost 0 bases, and 8 bases stayed unmatched. This CDR3 contains 15 residues. CDR3 in amino acids: CASSPDRDSSYEQYF. Here the CDR3 DNA reads TGTGCCAGCAGTCCAGATCGGGACAGCTCCTACGAGCAGTACTTC.

The chain has TRBV18 and TRBJ1-2, with 7 nucleotides matching TRBD1. Germline lookup yields CDR1 KGHSH and CDR2 LQKENI. This CDR3 is built from 16 residues. V shed 3 bases and J 0 bases; nucleotides not matched to a gene: 7. The CDR3 region is CASSPMRDRTNYGYTF. CDR3 coding DNA: TGTGCCAGCTCACCCATGAGGGACAGAACTAACTATGGCTACACCTTC.

The gene calls are TRBV9 and TRBJ1-2, with TRBD1 identical over 8 bases. Trimming cost V 4 bases and J 4 bases; bases outside gene matches: 3. Germline loops: CDR1 SGDLS, CDR2 YYNGEE. This CDR3 is built from 13 residues. DNA for the CDR3: TGTGCCAGCAGCAAGGACAGGGCCTATGGCTACACCTTC. Its translation: CASSKDRAYGYTF.

V and J are TRBV5-1 and TRBJ2-1, with 11 bases fitting TRBD2. The CDR3 is made up of 15 amino acids. The junction had 5 bases not matched to a gene; V was cut back by 0 bases and J by 9 bases. The germline V gene encodes CDR1 SGHRS and CDR2 YFSETQ. The chain's CDR3 is CASSLVVAGGREQFF. CDR3 nucleotide sequence: TGCGCCAGCAGCTTGGTGGTAGCGGGAGGGCGTGAGCAGTTCTTC.

V usage is TRBV6-5 and J usage is TRBJ2-7, with D uncertain. The CDR3 is 12 residues long. The V and J ends lost 5 bases and 6 bases respectively, with 11 bases between them. The germline gives CDR1 MNHEY, CDR2 SVGAGI. Here the CDR3 DNA reads TGTGCCAGCAGTCCCAGTCCGAGCGAGCAGTACTTC. Amino acid sequence: CASSPSPSEQYF.

The chain couples TRBV30 to TRBJ1-2; D perhaps matches TRBD1 (5 bases). Trimming cost V 3 bases and J 5 bases, with 13 bases left between them. The CDR3 loop spans 13 amino acids. Germline values: CDR1 GTSNPN, CDR2 SVGIG (reference sequence). The CDR3 nucleotides read TGTGCCTGGAGCCCCAGTCAGGGTTATGGCTACACCTTC. This gives the protein CAWSPSQGYGYTF.

This chain connects TRBV6-5 to TRBJ2-1, with unresolved D. Germline lookup yields CDR1 MNHEY and CDR2 SVGAGI. The CDR3 contains 11 residues. The ends were cut back, 6 bases at V and 10 bases at J, with 10 bases in the middle. In DNA form, the CDR3 reads TGTGCCAGCAGGCGCGGAACGGAGCAGTTCTTC. Residues: CASRRGTEQFF.

This rearrangement joins TRBV27 to TRBJ1-5; D not resolved. The CDR3 spans 14 residues. Per germline, CDR1 MNHEY and CDR2 SMNVEV (reference sequence). Trimming took off 2 bases at V and 0 bases at J, with 5 bases between the two ends. CDR3 region: CASSLGVSNQPQHF. The CDR3 DNA follows: TGTGCCAGCAGTTTAGGGGTTAGCAATCAGCCCCAGCATTTT.

V usage is TRBV19 and J usage is TRBJ2-1; TRBD1 matches at 7 bases. Germline trimming cut 4 bases from V and 5 bases from J; bases unmatched to any gene: 5. Germline CDR1 and CDR2: LNHDA and SQIVND (reference sequence). The CDR3 extends over 14 amino acids. CDR3 amino acids: CASSTRTGHNEQFF. CDR3 DNA sequence: TGTGCCAGTAGTACCCGGACAGGACACAATGAGCAGTTCTTC. The full variable domain, in which reference TRBV19 and TRBJ2-1 provide the parts outside the CDR3, is DGGITQSPKYLFRKEGQNVTLSCEQNLNHDAMYWYRQDPGQGLRLIYYSQIVNDFQKGDIAEGYSVSREKKESFPLTVTSAQKNPTAFYLCASSTRTGHNEQFFGPGTRLTVL.

The V gene is TRBV29-1, the J gene TRBJ2-7; maybe TRBD2 (6 bases). There are 13 residues in the CDR3. Trimming took off 7 bases at V and 0 bases at J, with 13 bases between the two ends. Germline assignment: CDR1 SQVTM and CDR2 ANQGSEA. The CDR3 DNA reads TGCAGCGCCGCCCCCGGGGGCTCCTACGAGCAGTACTTC. This translates into CSAAPGGSYEQYF.

In this sample, this clone turned up once. The V and J genes are TRBV4-1 and TRBJ2-3; D is unresolved. The CDR3 extends over 15 amino acids. In germline, CDR1 is MGHRA, CDR2 YSYEKL. The V gene lost 1 base and the J gene lost 7 bases, with 15 bases spanning the gap. CDR3 sequence (DNA): TGCGCCAGCAGCCAAGCCGCGGTCAGTCGCTATACGCAGTATTTT. This sequence encodes CASSQAAVSRYTQYF.

This chain joins TRBV21-1 and TRBJ1-4; the table's TRBD1 call for D was not verified on the DNA. TRBV21-1 is given as a pseudogene. CDR3 length: 18 amino acids. CDR3 in amino acids: CASPARQVPRPTNEKLFF. The CDR3 DNA reads as TGTGCCAGCCCCGCCCGACAGGTCCCACGTCCAACTAATGAAAAACTGTTTTTT.

The chain uses TRBV2 and TRBJ2-3; 14 positions match TRBD2. The ends lost 5 bases at V and 7 bases at J; junction bases unmatched: 5. The CDR3 is 15 amino acids. CDR1 and CDR2 from the germline V gene are SNHLY and FYNNEI. CDR3 residues: CASSPGTSGSYTQYF. The CDR3 bases are TGTGCCAGCAGTCCCGGGACTAGCGGGAGTTATACGCAGTATTTT.

This chain joins TRBV7-9 and TRBJ2-6, with no clear D. The CDR3 spans 13 residues. Germline CDR1 reads SEHNR; CDR2 reads FQNEAQ (reference sequence). Trimming took off 5 bases at V and 0 bases at J, with 2 bases between the two ends. CDR3 coding DNA: TGTGCCAGCAGCGACTCTGGGGCCAACGTCCTGACTTTC. Its protein product is CASSDSGANVLTF.

The chain has TRBV28 and TRBJ2-1; D remains unclear. Germline values: CDR1 MDHEN, CDR2 SYDVKM. The CDR3 totals 12 residues. V shed 5 bases and J shed 3 bases, with 5 bases lying between them. The CDR3 loop is CASSTSYNEQFF. DNA for the CDR3: TGTGCCAGCAGTACCAGCTACAATGAGCAGTTCTTC.

CDR3 bases: TGTGCCATCAGTGGGGGGGGCCTAGCGGGTATCCCGAAATCCTACAATGAGCAGTTCTTC. Its protein is CAISGGGLAGIPKSYNEQFF. The chain is built from TRBV10-3 and TRBJ2-1; 8 bases align to TRBD2. Trimming took 4 bases from V and 1 from J; bases not matched to a gene: 18. CDR1 and CDR2 from the germline V gene are ENHRY and SYGVKD. This CDR3 has 20 amino acids.

In its sample, this clone was seen once. V gene TRBV18 combines with J gene TRBJ2-1, with D hard to call. CDR1 is KGHSH and CDR2 is LQKENI in the germline V gene. CDR3 length: 14 residues. With 6 bases removed from V and 0 bases from J, the gap between germline ends came to 9 bases. CDR3: CASSGGSSYNEQFF. The DNA of the CDR3 is TGTGCCAGCTCTGGCGGTAGCTCCTACAATGAGCAGTTCTTC.

J is TRBJ1-1 and V is TRBV10-3; D gene uncertain. CDR3 size: 12 residues. Trimming pared 6 bases from V and 3 bases from J, leaving 8 bases between. Germline loops: CDR1 ENHRY, CDR2 SYGVKD. The CDR3 DNA reads as TGTGCCATCAGCTCGACGGACACTGAAGCTTTCTTT. Its translation is CAISSTDTEAFF.